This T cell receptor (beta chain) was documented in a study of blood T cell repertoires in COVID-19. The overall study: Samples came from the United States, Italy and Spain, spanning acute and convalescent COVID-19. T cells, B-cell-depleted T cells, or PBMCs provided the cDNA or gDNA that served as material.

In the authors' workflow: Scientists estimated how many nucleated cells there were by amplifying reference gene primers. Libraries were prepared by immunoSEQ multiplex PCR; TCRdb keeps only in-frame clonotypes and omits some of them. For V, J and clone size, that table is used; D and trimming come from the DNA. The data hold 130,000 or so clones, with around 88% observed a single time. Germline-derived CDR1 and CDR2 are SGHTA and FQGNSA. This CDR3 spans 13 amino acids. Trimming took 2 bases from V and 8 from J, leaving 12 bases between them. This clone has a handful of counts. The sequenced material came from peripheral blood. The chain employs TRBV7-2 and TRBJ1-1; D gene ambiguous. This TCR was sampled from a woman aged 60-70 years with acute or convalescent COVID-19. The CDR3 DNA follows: TGTGCCAGCAGCTTAAGATCCAGACACGAAGCTTTCTTT. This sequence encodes CASSLRSRHEAFF.